This TCR beta chain is drawn from a study of blood T cell repertoires in COVID-19. Study-wide context: COVID-19 samples from acute and convalescent phases originated in the United States, Italy and Spain. The analysed material was cDNA or gDNA that came from T cells, B-cell-depleted T cells, or PBMCs.

Germline CDR1 is SGHRS and CDR2 is YFSETQ. CDR3 length equals 13 residues. Trimming took off 10 bases at V and 6 bases at J, with 20 bases between the two ends. Cohorts were determined from participant-reported clinical history. The protocol was immunoSEQ multiplex PCR, while the TCRdb copy is restricted to in-frame clones and leaves out a portion. Found here are roughly 320,000 clones, about nine tenths of them singletons; the top ten hold about 4%. The sequence derives from a man under 40 who had recovered from COVID-19. The sample was PBMCs or T cells enriched from blood (not recorded which). The chain recombines TRBV5-1 with TRBJ2-7; D gene uncertain. Here the CDR3 reads CAVELRKEIEQYF. For the CDR3, the DNA is TGCGCCGTTGAACTCAGAAAGGAGATCGAGCAGTACTTC.